This entry describes one T cell receptor beta chain. The method was immunoSEQ multiplex PCR; TCRdb's version includes in-frame clones alone and lacks a portion of them. The repertoire holds over 250,000 clones, with about 80% as singletons. This entry is derived from a study of blood T cell repertoires in COVID-19. Trimming took off 2 bases at V and 3 bases at J, with 17 bases between the two ends. CDR1 MNHEY and CDR2 SVGAGI come from the germline V gene. The CDR3 runs to 16 residues. V gene TRBV6-5 combines with J gene TRBJ2-7; D call uncertain. This sequence was found in a woman between 50 and 59 years old who had recovered from COVID-19. What was sequenced was peripheral blood. CDR3 DNA: TGTGCCAGCAGTTACGATCTGGCGGCCGGGTACTACGAGCAGTACTTC. It specifies CASSYDLAAGYYEQYF.